This T cell receptor (beta chain) was sequenced for a study of shared clonotypes between healthy human individuals. The wider study: Two women and three men aged 18 to 49 made up the donors. Study observations and caveats: Naive subsets tended to show greater estimated richness than memory subsets. Despite large depth, rarefaction showed incomplete sorted-subset sequencing.

Trimming removed 8 bases from V and 10 bases from J; junction bases left unmatched: 6. This CDR3 region has 13 residues. CDR1 and CDR2 (germline): GTSNPN, SVGIG (reference sequence). About this clone: Its antigen is as yet unknown.

Genomic DNA of each subset was evenly split across several immunoSEQ plates. Generated by immunoSEQ multiplex PCR, the TCRdb table keeps only in-frame clones and is missing some. This sample yields 2.3 million or so clones, of which just over 90% are seen a single time; roughly 0.36% belongs to the top ten. V is TRBV30 and J is TRBJ1-6; 12 nucleotides align to TRBD1. The receptor was isolated from a man aged 18-30 years in good health. Some clones in this sample may be carry-over from other donors' samples. The specimen sequenced was naive CD4+ T cells from PBMCs. Subset defined: CD45RA+ positively selected. The DNA for the CDR3 is TGTGCCGGACAGGGACAGGGGGCGTCACCCCTCCACTTT. Translation: CAGQGQGASPLHF.